The 4 T cell receptor beta chains below were found in one sample sequenced in a study of cytomegalovirus exposure and HLA in healthy donors. PCR involved 60 Vbeta and 13 Jbeta primers. The data were produced by immunoSEQ multiplex PCR, yet TCRdb's version contains in-frame clones alone and is incomplete. This sample has tens of thousands of clones, with about 81% found just once. Sequencing was done on a sample of PBMCs. These TCRs come from a man aged 18 to 35 in good health and CMV-seronegative.

Written as DNA, the CDR3 is TGTGCCAGCAGTTTAGGGGGGGCGGCTCCCCAGTACTTC. Translation: CASSLGGAAPQYF. The J gene is TRBJ2-7, the V gene TRBV28, with D possibly being TRBD2 (7 bases). The CDR3 spans 13 residues. The germline V gene has CDR1 MDHEN and CDR2 SYDVKM. The V gene lost 2 bases and the J gene lost 10 bases, with 15 bases spanning the gap.

V gene TRBV6-5 combines with J gene TRBJ2-7, with 7 nucleotides matching TRBD2. The J segment lost 6 bases and the V segment lost 5 bases, leaving 13 bases of the junction unmatched. Germline V lookup: CDR1 MNHEY, CDR2 SVGAGI. This CDR3 has 15 amino acids. The CDR3 coding sequence is TGTGCCAGCAGTATTCGGGAGGTAGGGGTCTCCGAGCAGTACTTC. It specifies CASSIREVGVSEQYF.

This chain's CDR3 is CASSGGDRHYGYTF. CDR3 DNA sequence: TGTGCCAGTAGTGGGGGGGACCGCCACTATGGCTACACCTTC. The chain has TRBV19 and TRBJ1-2; a possible D gene is TRBD1 (5 bases). Trimming pared 5 bases from V and 3 bases from J, leaving 13 bases between. Per the germline V gene, CDR1 is LNHDA and CDR2 is SQIVND (reference sequence). This CDR3 has 14 amino acids.

The chain uses TRBV30 and TRBJ2-7; TRBD2 matches 9 bases. The CDR3 loop spans 15 amino acids. Germline V gene data show CDR1 as GTSNPN and CDR2 as SVGIG (reference sequence). J gave up 0 bases and V 0 bases, and 3 bases lay outside the gene matches. The DNA of the CDR3 is TGTGCCTGGAGTGTTAGCGGGAGCATCTCCTACGAGCAGTACTTC. This sequence encodes CAWSVSGSISYEQYF.